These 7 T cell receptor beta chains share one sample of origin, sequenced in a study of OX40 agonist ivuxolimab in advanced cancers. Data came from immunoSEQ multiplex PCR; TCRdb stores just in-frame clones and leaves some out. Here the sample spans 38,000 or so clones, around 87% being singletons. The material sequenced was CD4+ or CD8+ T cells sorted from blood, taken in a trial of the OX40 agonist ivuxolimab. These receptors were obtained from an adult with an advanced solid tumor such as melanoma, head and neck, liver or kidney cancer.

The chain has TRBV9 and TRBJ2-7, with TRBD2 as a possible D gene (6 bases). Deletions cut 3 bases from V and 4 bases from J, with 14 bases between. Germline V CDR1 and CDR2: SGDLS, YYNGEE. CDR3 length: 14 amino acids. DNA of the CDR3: TGTGCCAGCAGCGAAGGCGGGGCCCCATACGAGCAGTACTTC. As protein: CASSEGGAPYEQYF. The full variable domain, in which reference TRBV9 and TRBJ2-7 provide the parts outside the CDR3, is DSGVTQTPKHLITATGQRVTLRCSPRSGDLSVYWYQQSLDQGLQFLIQYYNGEERAKGNILERFSAQQFPDLHSELNLSSLELGDSALYFCASSEGGAPYEQYFGPGTRLTVT.

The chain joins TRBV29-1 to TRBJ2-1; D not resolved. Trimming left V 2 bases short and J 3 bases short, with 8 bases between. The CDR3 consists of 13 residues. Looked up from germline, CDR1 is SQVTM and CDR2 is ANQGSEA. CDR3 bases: TGCAGCGTTGAAACCTCAAACTACAATGAGCAGTTCTTC. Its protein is CSVETSNYNEQFF.

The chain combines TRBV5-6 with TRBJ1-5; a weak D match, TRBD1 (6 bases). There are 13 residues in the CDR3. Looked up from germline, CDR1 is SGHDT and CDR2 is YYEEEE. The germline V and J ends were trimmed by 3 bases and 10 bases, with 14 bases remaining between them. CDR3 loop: CASSWDRGQPQHF. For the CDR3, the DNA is TGTGCCAGCAGCTGGGACCGGGGACAACCCCAGCATTTT.

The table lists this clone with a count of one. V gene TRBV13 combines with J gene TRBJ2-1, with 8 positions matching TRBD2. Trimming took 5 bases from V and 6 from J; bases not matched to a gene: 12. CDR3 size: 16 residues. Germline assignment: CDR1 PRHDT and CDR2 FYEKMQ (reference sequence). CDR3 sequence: CASSPLGTRGLNEQFF. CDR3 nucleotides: TGTGCCAGCAGCCCACTCGGGACTAGAGGACTCAATGAGCAGTTCTTC. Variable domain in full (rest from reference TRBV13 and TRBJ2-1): AAGVIQSPRHLIKEKRETATLKCYPIPRHDTVYWYQQGPGQDPQFLISFYEKMQSDKGSIPDRFSAQQFSDYHSELNMSSLELGDSALYFCASSPLGTRGLNEQFFGPGTRLTVL.

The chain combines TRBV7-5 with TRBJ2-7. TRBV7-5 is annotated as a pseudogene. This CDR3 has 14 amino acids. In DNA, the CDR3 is TGTGCCAGAAGCGGGGACCCGAGCTCCTACGAGCAGTACTTC. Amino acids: CARSGDPSSYEQYF.

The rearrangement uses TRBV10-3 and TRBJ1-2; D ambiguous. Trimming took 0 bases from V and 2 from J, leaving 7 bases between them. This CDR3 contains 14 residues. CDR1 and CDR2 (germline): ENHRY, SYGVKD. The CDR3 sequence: CAISESNGNYGYTF. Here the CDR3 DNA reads TGTGCCATCAGTGAGTCGAACGGGAACTATGGCTACACCTTC.

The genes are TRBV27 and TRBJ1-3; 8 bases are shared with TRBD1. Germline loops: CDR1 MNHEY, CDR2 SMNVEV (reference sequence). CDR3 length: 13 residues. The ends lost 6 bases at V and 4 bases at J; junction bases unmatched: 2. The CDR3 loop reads CASSRGLGNTIYF. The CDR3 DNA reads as TGTGCCAGCAGCAGGGGGCTCGGAAACACCATATATTTT.